The rows below give T cell receptor beta chains drawn from one sample of a study of control samples from healthy donors and cancer patients. Produced via immunoSEQ multiplex PCR; TCRdb's table is partial and in-frame only. Found here are roughly 55,000 clones, roughly 95% of them singletons; the top ten hold less than 1.1%. Sequencing input: blood. The source is a young woman in good health. Both conserved end residues are part of each CDR3. A D gene is named only where the DNA matches it firmly. For some rows the clone size is stated as once, few or many, or as a class when expanded; others skip it.

TRBD1 TRBJ2-5 - TRBV10-3 TGTGCCATCAGTCACCAGGGGGCTTGGGGAGAGACCCAGTACTTC CAISHQGAWGETQYF
- TRBJ2-3 - TRBV5-1 TGCGCCAGCAGCTTTCGACTAGTATCGGATACGCAGTATTTT CASSFRLVSDTQYF
TRBD1 TRBJ1-1 - TRBV2 TGTGCCAGCAAGGTTAGACAGGGTGATTTCTTT CASKVRQGDFF
- TRBJ1-2 - TRBV30 TGTGCCTGGAGTGCCGAACCCGGGACGGCCTATGGCTACACCTTC CAWSAEPGTAYGYTF
- TRBJ2-7 - TRBV7-8 TGTGCCAGCAGCTTACACACAGGGCCTTACGAGCAGTACTTC CASSLHTGPYEQYF
- TRBJ1-1 - TRBV15 TGTGCCACCAGCAGAGATCTGGCAAGTGGGACTGAAGCTTTCTTT CATSRDLASGTEAFF
- TRBJ2-7 - TRBV18 TGTGCCAGCTCACCACGGGGTTCCTACGAGCAGTACTTC CASSPRGSYEQYF
TRBD2 TRBJ2-3 few TRBV6-2/TRBV6-3 TGTGCCAGCAGCGGTAGCGGGGGAGCAGATACGCAGTATTTT CASSGSGGADTQYF
- TRBJ2-7 - TRBV11-2 TGTGCCAGCAGCTTAGCCTACGAGCAGTACTTC CASSLAYEQYF
- TRBJ1-3 once TRBV6-5 TGTGCCAGCAGTTCGACAGTCTCTGGAAACACCATATATTTT CASSSTVSGNTIYF
- TRBJ1-1 - TRBV24-1 TGTGCCACCAGTGATTTTAACAGAGGTGAAGCTTTCTTT CATSDFNRGEAFF